The table lists the clone carrying this TCR beta chain with a few counts. Method: immunoSEQ multiplex PCR; TCRdb's copy keeps in-frame clones and lacks some. The top ten hold about 21% of the sample, which has about 19,000 clones, roughly 76% seen once. The germline V gene encodes CDR1 MNHEY and CDR2 SMNVEV (reference sequence). The CDR3 is 16 residues long. Losses at the gene ends were 2 bases for V and 5 bases for J; bases not matched to a gene: 7. The data were obtained in a study of T cell responses to AZD1222 COVID-19 vaccine. The sample consisted of peripheral blood, taken 28 days after the second AZD1222 dose. This sequence joins TRBV27 and TRBJ1-1, with TRBD1 matching over 11 bases. The source is an adult who received the AZD1222 COVID-19 vaccine. CDR3 nucleotide sequence: TGTGCCAGCAGTTTAACTACCGGGACAGGGGGAACTGAAGCTTTCTTT. It yields the protein CASSLTTGTGGTEAFF.